These 21 T cell receptor beta chains were all obtained from the same sample, sequenced in a study of T cell responses to AZD1222 COVID-19 vaccine. Clones were sequenced by immunoSEQ multiplex PCR, and TCRdb holds only the in-frame ones, with some missing. The sample has some 120,000 clones, about 79% seen once; the top ten hold roughly a quarter. Sequenced here: peripheral blood, sampled 28 days after the second AZD1222 dose. Receptors were obtained from an adult who received the AZD1222 COVID-19 vaccine.

The chain links TRBV10-1 to TRBJ1-3; D is undetermined. Deletions cut 3 bases from V and 4 bases from J, with 4 bases between. CDR3 length: 12 amino acids. In germline, CDR1 is WNHNN, CDR2 SYGVQD (reference sequence). The CDR3 DNA is TGCGCCAGCAGTGACCACGGAAACACCATATATTTT. This gives the protein CASSDHGNTIYF.

The rearrangement joins TRBV14 to TRBJ1-1; no definite D call. The CDR3 runs to 14 residues. V dropped 4 bases and J dropped 1 base, with 10 bases sitting between them. Looked up from germline, CDR1 is SGHDN and CDR2 is FVKESK. The CDR3 here is CASSLFGSNTEAFF. DNA for the CDR3: TGTGCCAGCAGCCTTTTCGGATCGAACACTGAAGCTTTCTTT.

In its sample, this clone was seen a few times. The chain combines TRBV18 with TRBJ1-1; D call uncertain. Germline CDR1 is KGHSH and CDR2 is LQKENI. The CDR3 is made up of 13 amino acids. Trimming took 2 bases from V and 1 from J, leaving 5 bases between them. The CDR3 nucleotides are TGTGCCAGCTCACCAACCCAGAACACTGAAGCTTTCTTT. Translated: CASSPTQNTEAFF.

This rearrangement joins TRBV28 to TRBJ1-2, with 11 positions matching TRBD1. The CDR3 runs to 16 residues. The V gene end was trimmed by 11 bases and the J gene end by 7 bases; junction bases not matched to a gene: 18. Germline CDR1 is MDHEN and CDR2 is SYDVKM. The CDR3 reads CAASGIGQGALTGYTF. The CDR3, as DNA: TGTGCCGCCTCAGGAATCGGACAGGGGGCCTTAACTGGCTACACCTTC.

The genes are TRBV3-1 (or the pseudogene TRBV3-2) and TRBJ1-5; 8 positions agree with TRBD1. V shed 0 bases, J shed 12 bases, and the junction held 4 bases outside the gene matches. The length of the CDR3 is 13 residues. CDR1 LGHDT and CDR2 YNNKEL come from the germline V gene (reference sequence). CDR3 region: CASSQDRQGYQHF. As DNA, the CDR3 is TGTGCCAGCAGCCAAGATCGACAGGGGTACCAGCATTTT.

This chain joins TRBV5-1 and TRBJ1-6; no clear D gene. The CDR3 has 15 residues. Germline assignment: CDR1 SGHRS and CDR2 YFSETQ. The V end was cut by 4 bases, the J end by 5 bases, with 13 bases between. The CDR3 DNA is TGCGCCAGCAGCGTTCTGGGCGAAAATAATTCACCCCTCCACTTT. Protein sequence: CASSVLGENNSPLHF.

The V call is TRBV9, the J call TRBJ1-1; TRBD1 matches at 7 bases. This CDR3 has 15 amino acids. J lost 4 bases, V lost 1 base, and 7 bases had no gene match. Germline V gives CDR1 SGDLS, CDR2 YYNGEE. DNA of the CDR3: TGTGCCAGCAGCGTACAGGGGGGGAGCGGCACTGAAGCTTTCTTT. It translates to CASSVQGGSGTEAFF.

Of note for this clone: Other nucleotide sequences in the sample specify the same CDR3. CDR3 DNA sequence: TGTGCCAGCAGCCAGGGACAGGGAGGGCAGCCCCAGCATTTT. Its protein is CASSQGQGGQPQHF. J is TRBJ1-5 and V is TRBV3-1 (or the pseudogene TRBV3-2), with TRBD1 matching 9 bases. This CDR3 is 14 amino acids long. CDR1 and CDR2 from the germline V gene are LGHDT and YNNKEL (reference sequence). V shed 3 bases, J shed 7 bases, and the junction held 4 bases outside the gene matches.

This chain uses TRBV9 with TRBJ1-2; no definite D call. CDR1 SGDLS and CDR2 YYNGEE come from the germline V gene. The CDR3 covers 14 residues. Trimming pared 0 bases from V and 8 bases from J, leaving 14 bases between. CDR3 nucleotides: TGTGCCAGCAGCGTAGAAGGGCCCTTGGAGGGCTACACCTTC. It encodes CASSVEGPLEGYTF. The whole variable domain, remainder taken from reference TRBV9 and TRBJ1-2, is DSGVTQTPKHLITATGQRVTLRCSPRSGDLSVYWYQQSLDQGLQFLIQYYNGEERAKGNILERFSAQQFPDLHSELNLSSLELGDSALYFCASSVEGPLEGYTFGSGTRLTVV.

Of note for this clone: A junction end diverges from the germline sequence, so it may reflect a read error. The chain links TRBV5-6 to TRBJ1-2; D ambiguous. CDR1 is SGHDT and CDR2 is YYEEEE in the germline V gene. The CDR3 contains 15 residues. CDR3 nucleotide sequence: TGTGCCAGCAGGTTGGTAGAGCGGCCGAAGGCGGGCTACACCTTC. This encodes CASRLVERPKAGYTF.

This rearrangement joins TRBV7-4 to TRBJ1-5; D unresolved. Germline CDR1 is SGHVT and CDR2 is SQSDAQ. Trimming shortened V by 11 bases and J by 4 bases, and 18 bases separated the two germline ends. The CDR3 extends over 14 amino acids. The CDR3: CAGYFPGKNQPQHF. The CDR3 DNA sequence: TGTGCCGGGTACTTTCCCGGGAAAAATCAGCCCCAGCATTTT.

The V gene is TRBV10-2, the J gene TRBJ1-1, with D tentatively TRBD1 (6 bases). The CDR3 has 12 amino acids. Germline V gene lookup returns CDR1 WSHSY and CDR2 SAAADI. V lost 6 bases and J 1 base, leaving 6 bases between the germline ends. The DNA for the CDR3 is TGCGCCAGCAGAGGGGGGAACACTGAAGCTTTCTTT. Its translation is CASRGGNTEAFF.

This sequence joins TRBV18 and TRBJ1-4; possible D gene TRBD1, 5 bases. The ends were cut back, 8 bases at V and 8 bases at J, with 21 bases in the middle. Per the germline V gene, CDR1 is KGHSH and CDR2 is LQKENI. The CDR3 length is 15 residues. In nucleotides, the CDR3 is TGTGCCAGCGCCAACTCGGCCAGGGAGGGGGAAAAACTGTTTTTT. It specifies CASANSAREGEKLFF.

In nucleotides, the CDR3 is TGTGCCAGCAGCTTAGACTACGAGCAGTACTTC. Residues: CASSLDYEQYF. This chain links TRBV11-2 with TRBJ2-7; no clear D. The CDR3 has 11 residues. Germline lookup yields CDR1 SGHAT and CDR2 FQNNGV. The V end was cut by 0 bases, the J end by 3 bases, with 0 bases between. The full variable domain, its missing parts supplied by reference TRBV11-2 and TRBJ2-7, is EAGVAQSPRYKIIEKRQSVAFWCNPISGHATLYWYQQILGQGPKLLIQFQNNGVVDDSQLPKDRFSAERLKGVDSTLKIQPAKLEDSAVYLCASSLDYEQYFGPGTRLTVT.

The chain links TRBV14 to TRBJ1-2; possible D gene TRBD1, 6 bases. Looked up from germline, CDR1 is SGHDN and CDR2 is FVKESK. V shed 8 bases and J shed 4 bases, with 20 bases lying between them. This CDR3 spans 15 amino acids. In nucleotides, the CDR3 is TGTGCCAGCGCCCGAGCAGAGGACAGAGGCTATGGCTACACCTTC. Protein product: CASARAEDRGYGYTF.

V and J are TRBV6-2 or TRBV6-3 and TRBJ1-3; 9 positions agree with TRBD1. V was pared by 0 bases and J by 0 bases, with 3 bases of the junction left unmatched. CDR1 and CDR2 (germline): MNHEY, SVGEGT. This CDR3 spans 17 amino acids. CDR3 nucleotides: TGTGCCAGCAGTTACTCTACAGGGGGCCACTCTGGAAACACCATATATTTT. Protein product: CASSYSTGGHSGNTIYF.

This sequence joins TRBV18 and TRBJ1-2; no firm D call. The CDR3 is made up of 13 amino acids. Germline CDR1 is KGHSH and CDR2 is LQKENI. The ends were cut back, 3 bases at V and 4 bases at J, with 9 bases in the middle. CDR3 sequence reads: CASSPGEVYGYTF. As DNA, the CDR3 is TGTGCCAGCTCACCTGGAGAGGTCTATGGCTACACCTTC.

This sequence joins TRBV5-6 and TRBJ1-1; 8 nucleotides match TRBD1. J gave up 4 bases and V 0 bases, and 5 bases lay outside the gene matches. The CDR3 is 15 residues long. From germline, CDR1 is SGHDT and CDR2 YYEEEE. Here the CDR3 DNA reads TGTGCCAGCAGCTTGGAGGACAGGGAGGGCACTGAAGCTTTCTTT. It is translated as CASSLEDREGTEAFF.

The J gene is TRBJ2-7, the V gene TRBV5-1; TRBD1 agrees at 7 bases. The germline V gene encodes CDR1 SGHRS and CDR2 YFSETQ. Trimming took 2 bases from V and 2 from J; bases not matched to a gene: 10. The CDR3 consists of 16 residues. DNA for the CDR3: TGCGCCAGCAGCTTACCCGGGACAGCATTTACCTACGAGCAGTACTTC. This codes for CASSLPGTAFTYEQYF.

The J gene is TRBJ1-3, the V gene TRBV6-5; D not resolved. V was shortened by 7 bases and J by 3 bases, with 10 bases between the two germline ends. Germline CDR1 is MNHEY and CDR2 is SVGAGI. There are 13 residues in the CDR3. The CDR3 bases are TGTGCCAGCACTCTCGGATATGGAAACACCATATATTTT. The encoded protein is CASTLGYGNTIYF.

This clone was seen once. The genes are TRBV7-8 and TRBJ2-7; 7 bases agree with TRBD1. Unmatched junction bases numbered 6, after V lost 1 base and J lost 3 bases. The CDR3 is 15 residues long. Germline CDR1 is SGHVS and CDR2 is FQNEAQ. The CDR3: CASSLEGTVYYEQYF. DNA for the CDR3: TGTGCCAGCAGCTTAGAGGGGACAGTTTACTACGAGCAGTACTTC.